The 20 T cell receptor beta chains reported below all come from one sample, sequenced in a study of blood T cell repertoires in COVID-19. The data were produced by immunoSEQ multiplex PCR, yet TCRdb's version contains in-frame clones alone and is incomplete. The sample has about 220,000 clones, around nine tenths seen once. The source material was PBMCs or T cells enriched from blood (not recorded which). The receptor source for this set is a woman between 45 and 65 years old with acute COVID-19.

This clone was seen only once. V and J are TRBV4-2 and TRBJ2-3, with TRBD1 identical over 7 bases. Trimming removed 1 base from V and 2 bases from J; junction bases left unmatched: 18. There are 20 residues in the CDR3. Per germline, CDR1 LGHNA and CDR2 YNFKEQ. CDR3 residues: CASSQAPRLAGGRYTDTQYF. CDR3 nucleotide sequence: TGTGCCAGCAGCCAAGCCCCCCGTTTAGCAGGGGGTCGCTACACAGATACGCAGTATTTT.

V and J are TRBV6-1 and TRBJ1-3; possibly TRBD1 for D (5 bases). This CDR3 has 16 residues. The V gene lost 0 bases and the J gene lost 0 bases, with 9 bases spanning the gap. The germline CDR1 and CDR2 sequences are MNHNS and SASEGT. The CDR3 DNA reads TGTGCCAGCAGTGAAGCCGCAGGGTACTCTGGAAACACCATATATTTT. Translating it yields CASSEAAGYSGNTIYF.

J is TRBJ1-2 and V is TRBV28, with 8 bases lining up with TRBD1. This CDR3 contains 15 residues. Germline CDR1 MDHEN, CDR2 SYDVKM. With 6 bases clipped from V and 4 bases from J, the junction kept 10 bases outside the gene matches. The CDR3 DNA follows: TGTGCCAGCAGGAAGGGACAGGCATTTAGCTATGGCTACACCTTC. Translation: CASRKGQAFSYGYTF.

The genes are TRBV5-5 and TRBJ2-7; the D gene is possibly TRBD1 (6 bases). Trimming pared 2 bases from V and 4 bases from J, leaving 13 bases between. Germline CDR1 reads SGHKS; CDR2 reads YYEKEE (reference sequence). There are 14 residues in the CDR3. The CDR3 sequence is CASSLAAGTYEQYF. The CDR3 DNA is TGTGCCAGCAGCTTAGCGGCCGGGACATACGAGCAGTACTTC.

The genes are TRBV15 and TRBJ2-3, with D perhaps matching TRBD2 (6 bases). Trimming left V 10 bases short and J 4 bases short, with 21 bases between. Germline values: CDR1 LNHNV, CDR2 YYDKDF (reference sequence). This CDR3 spans 15 amino acids. CDR3 sequence: CAIAGDGSDADTQYF. CDR3 nucleotides: TGTGCCATCGCTGGGGACGGGAGTGACGCAGATACGCAGTATTTT.

V usage is TRBV4-3 and J usage is TRBJ2-1; 7 bases line up with TRBD2. The J segment lost 3 bases and the V segment lost 0 bases, leaving 5 bases of the junction unmatched. The CDR3 spans 16 residues. In germline, CDR1 is LGHNA, CDR2 YSLEER. DNA of the CDR3: TGCGCCAGCAGCCAAGATGCGGGAGCAGGCTACAATGAGCAGTTCTTC. This encodes CASSQDAGAGYNEQFF.

V is TRBV5-1 and J is TRBJ2-2; D might be TRBD2 (5 bases). The V end lost 7 bases, the J end lost 3 bases, and 13 bases lay between the germline ends. In germline, CDR1 is SGHRS, CDR2 YFSETQ. The CDR3 is 14 residues long. The CDR3 protein is CASGGGAYTGELFF. The CDR3 DNA sequence: TGCGCCAGCGGCGGAGGAGCCTACACCGGGGAGCTGTTTTTT.

The chain employs TRBV9 and TRBJ2-1, with 8 bases that match TRBD2. With 4 bases clipped from V and 8 bases from J, the junction kept 14 bases outside the gene matches. CDR1 and CDR2 from the germline V gene are SGDLS and YYNGEE. The CDR3 has 16 residues. DNA for the CDR3: TGTGCCAGCAGCCCCGGGGGGGGACTGACAAGCCATGAGCAGTTCTTC. Its translation: CASSPGGGLTSHEQFF.

This chain connects TRBV27 to TRBJ2-5, with 10 bases lining up with TRBD2. With 0 bases clipped from V and 5 bases from J, the junction kept 9 bases outside the gene matches. Germline CDR1 is MNHEY and CDR2 is SMNVEV (reference sequence). The CDR3 has 17 amino acids. CDR3 bases: TGTGCCAGCAGTTTATCGATCGGTAGCGGGAGGTTTGAGACCCAGTACTTC. It yields the protein CASSLSIGSGRFETQYF.

The CDR3 is CASSPSQGSGNTIYF. The CDR3 coding sequence is TGTGCCAGCAGTCCCTCCCAGGGCTCCGGAAACACCATATATTTT. This chain links TRBV6-5 with TRBJ1-3, with D possibly being TRBD1 (5 bases). Per the germline V gene, CDR1 is MNHEY and CDR2 is SVGAGI. The CDR3 sequence is 15 residues long. Trimming removed 5 bases from V and 4 bases from J, with 15 bases in between.

The V and J genes are TRBV12-5 and TRBJ1-1, with TRBD1 matching over 7 bases. The CDR3 is 13 residues long. The V segment lost 6 bases and the J segment 7 bases; nucleotides outside the gene matches: 8. Germline CDR1 is LGHNT and CDR2 is FRNRAP. The CDR3 DNA follows: TGTGCTAGTGGCTACCCCCGACAGGGTGAAGCTTTCTTT. It yields the protein CASGYPRQGEAFF.

The chain uses TRBV28 and TRBJ2-7, with 13 bases aligning to TRBD2. This CDR3 region has 14 residues. CDR1 and CDR2 (germline): MDHEN, SYDVKM. V dropped 5 bases and J dropped 7; count of bases not matched to a gene: 5. The DNA for the CDR3 is TGTGCCAGCAGTCCGGGACTAGCGGGAACTGAGCAGTACTTC. Encoded protein: CASSPGLAGTEQYF. The variable domain in full, with the rest retrieved from reference TRBV28 and TRBJ2-7, is DVKVTQSSRYLVKRTGEKVFLECVQDMDHENMFWYRQDPGLGLRLIYFSYDVKMKEKGDIPEGYSVSREKKERFSLILESASTNQTSMYLCASSPGLAGTEQYFGPGTRLTVT.

The chain carries TRBV18 and TRBJ2-7, with D maybe TRBD2 (6 bases). Germline V gene lookup returns CDR1 KGHSH and CDR2 LQKENI. This CDR3 is built from 12 residues. The V end lost 8 bases, the J end lost 7 bases, and 15 bases lay between the germline ends. The CDR3 DNA sequence: TGTGCCAGCGCCCACCAGGCGGGGGAGCAGTACTTC. It is translated as CASAHQAGEQYF.

The chain is built from TRBV28 and TRBJ1-1; D gene unclear. Looked up from germline, CDR1 is MDHEN and CDR2 is SYDVKM. This CDR3 has 13 residues. The V gene lost 3 bases and the J gene lost 7 bases, with 12 bases spanning the gap. CDR3 residues: CASSLPQVGEAFF. Here the CDR3 DNA reads TGTGCCAGCAGTTTGCCTCAGGTTGGTGAAGCTTTCTTT.

The V gene is TRBV27, the J gene TRBJ1-4; D not resolved. This CDR3 region has 14 residues. Germline V CDR1 and CDR2: MNHEY, SMNVEV (reference sequence). V shed 3 bases and J shed 7 bases, with 12 bases lying between them. The CDR3 loop is CASSFFPPSEKLFF. The CDR3 DNA follows: TGTGCCAGCAGTTTTTTTCCTCCCTCTGAAAAACTGTTTTTT.

The chain links TRBV29-1 to TRBJ1-2; a weak D match, TRBD1 (5 bases). Trimming took 0 bases from V and 1 from J, leaving 6 bases between them. The V gene's germline CDR1 is SQVTM and CDR2 ANQGSEA. The CDR3 is 13 amino acids. CDR3 amino acids: CSVEEGLNYGYTF. The CDR3 DNA sequence: TGCAGCGTTGAAGAGGGGCTTAACTATGGCTACACCTTC.

The rearrangement joins TRBV9 to TRBJ2-3; D is perhaps TRBD1 (5 bases). Trimming left V 3 bases short and J 4 bases short, with 12 bases between. The germline gives CDR1 SGDLS, CDR2 YYNGEE. The CDR3 sequence is 14 residues long. CDR3 protein: CASSDGAVPDTQYF. The CDR3 DNA reads TGTGCCAGCAGCGATGGGGCGGTCCCAGATACGCAGTATTTT.

This clone was counted a single time. This chain uses TRBV5-4 with TRBJ2-3; 8 nucleotides match TRBD2. The CDR3 has 15 residues. V gave up 2 bases and J gave up 2 bases; unmatched junction bases: 4. Germline values: CDR1 SGHNT, CDR2 YYREEE (reference sequence). The CDR3 reads CASSFRAGVTDTQYF. The CDR3 DNA follows: TGTGCCAGCAGCTTTCGAGCGGGGGTCACAGATACGCAGTATTTT.

This chain links TRBV28 with TRBJ1-5, with D tentatively TRBD1 (6 bases). Germline CDR1 and CDR2: MDHEN and SYDVKM. The CDR3 sequence is 13 residues long. The ends were cut back, 5 bases at V and 6 bases at J, with 11 bases in the middle. As DNA, the CDR3 is TGTGCCAGCAGTAAACAGGGTTTTCAGCCCCAGCATTTT. Translation: CASSKQGFQPQHF.

This clone has just one count. The CDR3 DNA is TGTGCCAGCAGTGCCTCCGGGAGGGCGCGAAGGGATTCACCCCTCCACTTT. It yields the protein CASSASGRARRDSPLHF. The chain uses TRBV27 and TRBJ1-6; D not certain. Per germline, CDR1 MNHEY and CDR2 SMNVEV (reference sequence). The CDR3 length is 17 residues. With 5 bases removed from V and 8 bases from J, the gap between germline ends came to 22 bases.